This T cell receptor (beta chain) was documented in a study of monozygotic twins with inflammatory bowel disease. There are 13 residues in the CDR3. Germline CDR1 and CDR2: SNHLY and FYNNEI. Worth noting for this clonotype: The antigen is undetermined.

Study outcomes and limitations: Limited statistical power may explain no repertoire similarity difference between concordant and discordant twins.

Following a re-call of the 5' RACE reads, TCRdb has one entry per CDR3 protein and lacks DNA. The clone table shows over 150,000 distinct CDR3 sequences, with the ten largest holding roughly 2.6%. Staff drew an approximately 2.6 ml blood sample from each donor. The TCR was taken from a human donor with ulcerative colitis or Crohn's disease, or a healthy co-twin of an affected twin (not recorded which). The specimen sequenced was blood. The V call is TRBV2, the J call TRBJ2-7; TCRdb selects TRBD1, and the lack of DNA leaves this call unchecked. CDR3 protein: CASSRDRTYVQYF.